This section outlines one TCR beta chain sequence together with its context. Treatment reported: some 20 received Ad26.COV2.S at low or high dose, single or two shots; five or six received placebo; per-sample allocation not given. At day 63 after the first vaccine or placebo injection, samples were drawn. V lost 5 bases, J lost 4 bases, and 5 bases lay in between. The germline CDR1 and CDR2 sequences are MNHEY and SVGEGT. The length of the CDR3 is 11 residues. The data derive from a study of Ad26.COV2.S vaccination and SARS-CoV-2 variants. Sequencing used immunoSEQ multiplex PCR; TCRdb keeps in-frame clones, though not all of them. The repertoire holds around 320,000 clones, approximately 86% seen once, with approximately 2.1% in the top ten.

This clonotype originated in a person aged 18 to 65 who received the Ad26.COV2.S COVID-19 vaccine or a placebo. This chain links TRBV6-2 or TRBV6-3 with TRBJ1-2; no definite D call. Sequenced here: peripheral blood, sampled in a trial of Ad26.COV2.S vaccine versus placebo. The CDR3 bases are TGTGCCAGCAGTCAAAGCTATGGCTACACCTTC. Protein product: CASSQSYGYTF.